The 20 T cell receptor beta chains reported below all come from one sample, sequenced in a study of early T cells in non-severe SARS-CoV-2 infection. TCRdb re-called the 5' RACE reads with MiXCR, one entry per CDR3 protein. The sample carries tens of thousands of distinct CDR3 sequences, about 6.4% recorded once. Sample: whole blood, taken at baseline. These receptors all come from an adult who was a healthcare worker with PCR-confirmed SARS-CoV-2 infection or an uninfected control (not recorded which).

This clonotype came up a few times. The chain couples TRBV7-9 to TRBJ2-1; TRBD2 agrees at 11 bases. The CDR3 extends over 15 amino acids. Germline V lookup: CDR1 SEHNR, CDR2 FQNEAQ (reference sequence). V shed 6 bases, J shed 4 bases, and the junction held 5 bases outside the gene matches. The CDR3 is CASSVTSGGYNEQFF. CDR3 nucleotide sequence: TGTGCCAGCAGTGTAACTAGCGGGGGTTACAATGAGCAGTTCTTC.

This chain's CDR3 is CSVSRGAIDTQYF. In DNA form, the CDR3 reads TGCAGTGTTAGCAGGGGGGCGATAGATACGCAGTATTTT. The rearrangement uses TRBV20-1 and TRBJ2-3; TRBD1 might be the D (7 bases). Trimming shortened V by 7 bases and J by 5 bases, and 16 bases separated the two germline ends. The germline gives CDR1 DFQATT, CDR2 SNEGSKA (reference sequence). CDR3 length: 13 residues.

This clonotype was detected many times. This rearrangement joins TRBV18 to TRBJ1-5; D gene uncertain. The CDR3 sequence is 13 residues long. V shed 1 base and J shed 4 bases, with 5 bases lying between them. Germline CDR1 and CDR2: KGHSH and LQKENI. The CDR3 spells CASSPQQNQPQHF. CDR3 in DNA: TGTGCCAGCTCACCACAACAGAATCAGCCCCAGCATTTT.

The sample holds many counts of this clonotype. This sequence joins TRBV5-1 and TRBJ1-1, with D maybe TRBD1 (5 bases). The germline V gene has CDR1 SGHRS and CDR2 YFSETQ. V dropped 4 bases and J dropped 5 bases, with 15 bases sitting between them. The CDR3 length is 14 residues. The CDR3 DNA is TGCGCCAGCAGCCAGAGCAGGGTGAGGACTGAAGCTTTCTTT. Its protein product is CASSQSRVRTEAFF. The full variable domain, in which reference TRBV5-1 and TRBJ1-1 provide the parts outside the CDR3, is KAGVTQTPRYLIKTRGQQVTLSCSPISGHRSVSWYQQTPGQGLQFLFEYFSETQRNKGNFPGRFSGRQFSNSRSEMNVSTLELGDSALYLCASSQSRVRTEAFFGQGTRLTVV.

The chain is built from TRBV29-1 and TRBJ1-2, with D maybe TRBD1 (5 bases). The germline V gene encodes CDR1 SQVTM and CDR2 ANQGSEA. V was cut by 4 bases and J by 6 bases, with 21 bases left in between. This CDR3 region has 15 residues. The CDR3, as DNA: TGCAGCGTTGCCAGGGATGTCCCACCCCAGGATGGCTACACCTTC. Translating it yields CSVARDVPPQDGYTF.

The V gene is TRBV4-3, the J gene TRBJ2-7; a possible D gene is TRBD2 (6 bases). Germline CDR1 is LGHNA and CDR2 is YSLEER. The CDR3 is made up of 16 amino acids. V was shortened by 3 bases and J by 4 bases, with 19 bases between the two germline ends. CDR3 sequence: CASSHGGRGVIYEQYF. The CDR3 coding sequence is TGCGCCAGCAGCCATGGAGGGCGCGGGGTGATATACGAGCAGTACTTC.

This clonotype was observed a handful of times. V and J are TRBV29-1 and TRBJ2-3; D assignment may be TRBD1 or TRBD2 (6 bases each). V lost 8 bases and J 6 bases, leaving 15 bases between the germline ends. Germline V gene lookup returns CDR1 SQVTM and CDR2 ANQGSEA. There are 12 residues in the CDR3. Here the CDR3 DNA reads TGCAGCACCTCCGGGGGCGCGGATACGCAGTATTTT. It translates to CSTSGGADTQYF.

This chain connects TRBV7-9 to TRBJ2-2, with D perhaps matching TRBD2 (5 bases). V lost 5 bases and J 1 base, leaving 14 bases between the germline ends. This CDR3 comprises 16 residues. The germline gives CDR1 SEHNR, CDR2 FQNEAQ (reference sequence). The CDR3 here is CASSPGSWMNTGELFF. CDR3 coding DNA: TGTGCCAGCAGCCCGGGGAGTTGGATGAACACCGGGGAGCTGTTTTTT.

CDR3 residues: CASSYDKSFYNEQFF. CDR3 DNA sequence: TGTGCCAGCAGCTATGACAAGAGCTTCTACAATGAGCAGTTCTTC. The chain has TRBV7-9 and TRBJ2-1, with unresolved D. Germline CDR1 is SEHNR and CDR2 is FQNEAQ (reference sequence). The V gene lost 4 bases and the J gene lost 3 bases, with 13 bases spanning the gap. The CDR3 totals 15 residues.

This clonotype was seen at least ten times. CDR3 sequence reads: CASSPTSFDSMNTEAFF. CDR3 nucleotides: TGCGCCAGCAGCCCTACCTCTTTTGACAGCATGAACACTGAAGCTTTCTTT. The rearrangement joins TRBV4-1 to TRBJ1-1, with D perhaps TRBD1 (5 bases). The CDR3 spans 17 residues. CDR1 is MGHRA and CDR2 is YSYEKL in the germline V gene. The V end was cut by 4 bases, the J end by 0 bases, with 18 bases between.

This clonotype was detected ten times or more. The chain joins TRBV27 to TRBJ1-2, with 7 positions matching TRBD1. This CDR3 region has 13 residues. The ends lost 5 bases at V and 3 bases at J; junction bases unmatched: 3. Germline CDR1 and CDR2: MNHEY and SMNVEV (reference sequence). CDR3 in amino acids: CASSKDRDYGYTF. CDR3 nucleotide sequence: TGTGCCAGCAGTAAAGACAGGGACTATGGCTACACCTTC.

This clonotype was found a few times. This chain joins TRBV6-5 and TRBJ1-2; D is undetermined. V was trimmed by 0 bases and J by 6 bases, leaving 11 bases between them. Germline V gene data show CDR1 as MNHEY and CDR2 as SVGAGI. The CDR3 is 14 residues long. The DNA of the CDR3 is TGTGCCAGCAGTTACTCGATAAGAATTGATGGCTACACCTTC. Translation: CASSYSIRIDGYTF.

This chain connects TRBV28 to TRBJ2-1; the match to TRBD1 covers 8 bases. The CDR3 has 14 amino acids. V shed 7 bases, J shed 4 bases, and the junction held 6 bases outside the gene matches. Looked up from germline, CDR1 is MDHEN and CDR2 is SYDVKM. CDR3 in DNA: TGTGCCAGCACCGACAGGGGTTATTACAATGAGCAGTTCTTC. It specifies CASTDRGYYNEQFF.

The rearrangement links TRBV20-1 to TRBJ2-5, with D perhaps being TRBD1 or TRBD2 (7 bases each). V was cut by 5 bases and J by 6 bases, with 19 bases left in between. Germline CDR1 is DFQATT and CDR2 is SNEGSKA (reference sequence). This CDR3 is 14 amino acids long. CDR3 sequence: CSAGGRGRLKTQYF. The CDR3 region has the DNA TGCAGTGCTGGGGGGAGGGGGCGCTTGAAGACCCAGTACTTC.

The rearrangement uses TRBV18 and TRBJ2-2; D is uncertain. Germline values: CDR1 KGHSH, CDR2 LQKENI. V lost 4 bases to trimming and J lost 0 bases, with 12 bases between them. This CDR3 comprises 16 residues. The CDR3 bases are TGTGCCAGCTCACGTCAATCATCCGCGAACACCGGGGAGCTGTTTTTT. This gives the protein CASSRQSSANTGELFF.

This clonotype has ten or more counts. The J gene is TRBJ1-1, the V gene TRBV29-1; unclear D gene. The CDR3 sequence is 11 residues long. The germline gives CDR1 SQVTM, CDR2 ANQGSEA. V was trimmed by 3 bases and J by 1 base, leaving 3 bases between them. As DNA, the CDR3 is TGCAGCGTTGACGCGAACACTGAAGCTTTCTTT. Translated, it gives CSVDANTEAFF.

This clonotype came up many times. The genes are TRBV6-4 and TRBJ2-1; a weak D match, TRBD1 (6 bases). Trimming removed 8 bases at V and 3 bases at J, with 11 bases between. This CDR3 is 13 amino acids long. CDR1 is MRHNA, CDR2 SNTAGT, per germline. The CDR3 loop reads CASRDTDYNEQFF. CDR3 coding DNA: TGTGCCAGCCGGGACACGGACTACAATGAGCAGTTCTTC.

This clonotype was counted ten times or more. The chain is built from TRBV29-1 and TRBJ2-3; no clear D gene. Deletions cut 5 bases from V and 0 bases from J, with 15 bases between. Germline loops: CDR1 SQVTM, CDR2 ANQGSEA. There are 15 residues in the CDR3. The CDR3 region is CSVKAQSTSTDTQYF. The CDR3 nucleotides read TGCAGCGTTAAAGCCCAGAGCACTAGCACAGATACGCAGTATTTT.

The table lists this clonotype with many counts. The chain employs TRBV4-3 and TRBJ2-5, with D unclear. From germline, CDR1 is LGHNA and CDR2 YSLEER. Deletions cut 0 bases from V and 4 bases from J, with 9 bases between. The CDR3 is 14 residues long. In nucleotides, the CDR3 is TGCGCCAGCAGCCAAGATGGGCTTTTAGAGACCCAGTACTTC. Encoded protein: CASSQDGLLETQYF.

This clonotype occurred a few times. This chain joins TRBV6-2 or TRBV6-3 and TRBJ2-6; D uncertain. CDR3 length: 13 amino acids. Per germline, CDR1 MNHEY and CDR2 SVGEGT. Between the trimmed V and J ends, which lost 5 bases and 1 base, there was a span of 3 bases. CDR3 DNA: TGTGCCAGCAGTACGTCTGGGGCCAACGTCCTGACTTTC. This translates into CASSTSGANVLTF.